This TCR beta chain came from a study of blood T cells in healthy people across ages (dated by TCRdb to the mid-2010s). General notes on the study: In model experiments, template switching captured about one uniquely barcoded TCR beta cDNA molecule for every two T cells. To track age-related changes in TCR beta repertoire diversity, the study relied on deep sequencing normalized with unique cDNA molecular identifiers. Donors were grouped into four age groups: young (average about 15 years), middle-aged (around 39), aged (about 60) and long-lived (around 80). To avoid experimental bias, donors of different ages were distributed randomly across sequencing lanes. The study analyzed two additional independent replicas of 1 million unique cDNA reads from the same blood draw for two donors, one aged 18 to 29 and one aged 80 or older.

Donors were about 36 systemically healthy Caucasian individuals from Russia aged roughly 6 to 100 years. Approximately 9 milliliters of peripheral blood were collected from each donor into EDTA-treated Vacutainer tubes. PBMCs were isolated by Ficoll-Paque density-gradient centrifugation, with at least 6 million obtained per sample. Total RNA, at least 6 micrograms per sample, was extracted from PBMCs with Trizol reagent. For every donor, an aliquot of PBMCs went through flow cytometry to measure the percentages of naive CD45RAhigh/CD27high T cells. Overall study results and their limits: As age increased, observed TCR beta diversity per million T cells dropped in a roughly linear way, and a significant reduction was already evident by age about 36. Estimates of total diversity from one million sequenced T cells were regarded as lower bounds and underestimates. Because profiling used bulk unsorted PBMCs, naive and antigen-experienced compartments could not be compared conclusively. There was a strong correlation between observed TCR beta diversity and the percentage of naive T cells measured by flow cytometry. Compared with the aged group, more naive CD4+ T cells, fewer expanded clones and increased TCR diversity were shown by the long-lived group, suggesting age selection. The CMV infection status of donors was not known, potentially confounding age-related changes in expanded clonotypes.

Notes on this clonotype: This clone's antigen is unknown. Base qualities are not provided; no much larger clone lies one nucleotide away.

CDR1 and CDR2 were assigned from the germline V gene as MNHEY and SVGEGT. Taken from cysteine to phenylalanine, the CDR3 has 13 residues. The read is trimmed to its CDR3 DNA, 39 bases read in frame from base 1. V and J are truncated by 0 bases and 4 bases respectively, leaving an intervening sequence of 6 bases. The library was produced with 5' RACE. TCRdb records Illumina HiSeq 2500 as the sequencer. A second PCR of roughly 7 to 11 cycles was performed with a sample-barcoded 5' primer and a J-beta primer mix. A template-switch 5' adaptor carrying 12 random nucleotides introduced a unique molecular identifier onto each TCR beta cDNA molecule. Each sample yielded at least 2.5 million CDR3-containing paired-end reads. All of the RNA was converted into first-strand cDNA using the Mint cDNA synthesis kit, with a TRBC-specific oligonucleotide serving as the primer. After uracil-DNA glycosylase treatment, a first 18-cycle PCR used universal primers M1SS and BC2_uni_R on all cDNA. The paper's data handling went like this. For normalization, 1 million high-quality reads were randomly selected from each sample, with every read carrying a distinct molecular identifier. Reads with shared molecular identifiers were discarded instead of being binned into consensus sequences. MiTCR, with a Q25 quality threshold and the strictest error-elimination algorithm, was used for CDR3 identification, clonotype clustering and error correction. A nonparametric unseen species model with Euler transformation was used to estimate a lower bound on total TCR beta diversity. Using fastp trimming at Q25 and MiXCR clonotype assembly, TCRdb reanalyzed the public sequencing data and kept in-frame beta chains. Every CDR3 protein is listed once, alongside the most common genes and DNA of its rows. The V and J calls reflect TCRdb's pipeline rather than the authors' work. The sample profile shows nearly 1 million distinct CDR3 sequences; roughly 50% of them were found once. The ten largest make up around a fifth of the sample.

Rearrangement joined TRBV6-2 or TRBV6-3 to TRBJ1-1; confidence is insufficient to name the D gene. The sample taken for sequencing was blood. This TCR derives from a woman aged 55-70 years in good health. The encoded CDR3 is CASSYSSTTEAFF. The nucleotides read TGTGCCAGCAGTTACTCGAGTACCACTGAAGCTTTCTTT.